The clone carrying this T cell receptor beta chain occurred many times. Its specificity is not known. The V end lost 6 bases, the J end lost 5 bases, and 17 bases lay between the germline ends. Germline V gene lookup returns CDR1 LGHNT and CDR2 FRNRAP. This CDR3 comprises 14 residues. This sample's time point: newly diagnosed GD, antithyroid drugs for less than 3 months. Generation of the TCR library employed RNA extracted from PBMCs. The patients included were those that came from an endocrinology department in Xi'an, China. The sample originates from a study of regulatory T cells in long-lasting Graves disease. Whole-study results and caveats: Only a small sample size was used, which may have cut accuracy.

The authors built TCR beta libraries using iRepertoire HTBI primers and Arm-PCR of CDR3 regions. TCRdb analysed the multiplex PCR reads with MiXCR anew, one entry per CDR3 protein. The sample consists of hundreds of thousands of distinct CDR3 sequences, 13% of them appearing once. These sequences were also reported in another study, on T cells in Graves' hyperthyroidism and ophthalmopathy.

This chain connects TRBV12-5 to TRBJ2-7, with a possible D match to TRBD2 (5 bases). This material consisted of peripheral blood mononuclear cells (PBMCs), taken at new diagnosis, from a patient treated with antithyroid drugs. The clonotype originates from a man aged 25-40 years with Graves disease. The CDR3 here is CASGRGLPGNEQYF. The CDR3 region has the DNA TGTGCTAGTGGGCGAGGGCTCCCTGGGAACGAGCAGTACTTC.